This record concerns one TCR beta chain sequence. What it recognizes is unknown. This CDR3 has 16 residues. V dropped 2 bases and J dropped 8 bases, with 20 bases sitting between them. The germline V gene encodes CDR1 MRHNA and CDR2 SNTAGT. This sample is drawn from a study of shared clonotypes between healthy human individuals. Study at large: Researchers assigned three CD4 naive, three CD4 memory, two CD8 naive and one CD8 memory plate to each donor.

Produced via immunoSEQ multiplex PCR; TCRdb's table is partial and in-frame only. This sample has some 2.4 million clones, with 93% found just once. General observations from the study: Expectations were that clonotype sharing among donors would be affected by sequencing depth. Generation of non-shared clonotypes was less probable than generation of clonotypes shared by all four donors. Investigators collected only blood, and repertoires in tissues likely differ.

This chain joins TRBV6-4 and TRBJ2-3; weak D call: TRBD2 (5 bases). The sequenced sample consisted of naive CD4+ T cells from PBMCs. The subset is: CD45RA+ positively selected. The clonotype originates from a man in his late teens or twenties in good health. Some clones in this sample may be carry-over from other donors' samples. CDR3 bases: TGTGCCAGCAGTGACACCAGGCGCAGGTCCCGGGGTACGCAGTATTTT. It specifies CASSDTRRRSRGTQYF.